This T cell receptor (beta chain) was recovered during a study of response to subunit inactivated influenza vaccine. TCRdb reprocessed the RT-PCR reads with MiXCR, giving one entry per CDR3 protein. The sample has 450,000 to 500,000 distinct CDR3 sequences; approximately 11% are singletons. Study-level points and caveats: The authors suggested that every seasonal influenza vaccination recruits few new T cells.

V was clipped by 0 bases and J by 0 bases; unmatched bases: 8. This CDR3 comprises 18 residues. Germline loops: CDR1 SGHVS, CDR2 FQNEAQ. This clonotype was seen ten or more times. The antigen remains undetermined. The material sequenced was PBMCs from blood, taken 45 days after vaccination. The chain combines TRBV7-8 with TRBJ2-7; 10 bases match TRBD1. The sequence came from a man aged 50 or older who received an inactivated influenza vaccine. Here the CDR3 reads CASSLAGFGTGVSYEQYF. CDR3 DNA sequence: TGTGCCAGCAGCTTAGCCGGATTTGGGACAGGGGTCTCCTACGAGCAGTACTTC.